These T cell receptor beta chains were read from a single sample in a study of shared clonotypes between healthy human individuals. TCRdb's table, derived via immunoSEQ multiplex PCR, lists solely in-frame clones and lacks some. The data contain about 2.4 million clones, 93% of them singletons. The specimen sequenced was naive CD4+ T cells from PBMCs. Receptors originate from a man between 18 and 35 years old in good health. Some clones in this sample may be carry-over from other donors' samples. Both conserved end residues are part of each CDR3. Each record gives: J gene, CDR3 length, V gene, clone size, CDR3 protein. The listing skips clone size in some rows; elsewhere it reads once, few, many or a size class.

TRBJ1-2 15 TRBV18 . CASSPATGGQNGYTF
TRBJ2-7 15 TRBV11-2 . CASSYETAKSYEQYF
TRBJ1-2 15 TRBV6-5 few CASSPGTGAVRSYTF
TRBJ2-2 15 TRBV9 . CASSVAPGSGGELFF
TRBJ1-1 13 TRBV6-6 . CASSYVRDTEAFF
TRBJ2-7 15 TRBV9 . CASSVASGSFFEQYF
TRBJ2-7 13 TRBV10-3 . CAISEAGAYEQYF
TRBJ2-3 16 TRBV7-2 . CASSRGVAGFTDTQYF
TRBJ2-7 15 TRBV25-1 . CASSDGTAPSYEQYF
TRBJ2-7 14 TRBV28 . CASSGRGAGYEQYF
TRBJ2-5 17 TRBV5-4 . CASSLETSGGLQETQYF